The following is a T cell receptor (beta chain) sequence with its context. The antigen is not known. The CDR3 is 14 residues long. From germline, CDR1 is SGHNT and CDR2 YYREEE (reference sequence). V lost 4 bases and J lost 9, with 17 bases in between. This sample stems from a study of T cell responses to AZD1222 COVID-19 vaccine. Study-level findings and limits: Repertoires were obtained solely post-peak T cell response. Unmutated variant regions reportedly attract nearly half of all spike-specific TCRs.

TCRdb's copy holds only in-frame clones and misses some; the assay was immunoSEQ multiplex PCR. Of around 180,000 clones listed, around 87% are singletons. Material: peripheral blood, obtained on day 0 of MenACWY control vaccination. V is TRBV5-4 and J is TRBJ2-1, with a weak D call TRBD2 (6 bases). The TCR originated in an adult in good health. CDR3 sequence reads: CASSNPGPGGEQFF. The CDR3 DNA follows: TGTGCCAGCAGCAACCCGGGCCCCGGGGGTGAGCAGTTCTTC.